This TCR beta chain stems from a study of cytomegalovirus exposure and HLA in healthy donors. Study findings and constraints: A later analysis associated 15,000 to 20,000 TCR beta sequences with HLA alleles at a 0.05 false discovery rate. Most TCR beta V segments were productive about 87% or about 30% of the time in an earlier analysis. High specificity and sensitivity for cytomegalovirus status were reported for the classifier. Links to common viral pathogens appeared, in a later analysis, for several of the most significant clusters.

There are a few counts of this clone. Its matching antigen is unknown. The PCR used 60 Vbeta and 13 Jbeta primers. The table came from immunoSEQ multiplex PCR; TCRdb's copy has only in-frame clones and leaves some out. Of 100,000 to 150,000 clones in the sample, 65% to 85% were seen once. The length of the CDR3 is 16 residues. Germline CDR1 reads MGHRA; CDR2 reads YSYEKL. V lost 2 bases to trimming and J lost 5 bases, with 18 bases between them. The sample taken for sequencing was PBMCs. V gene TRBV4-1 combines with J gene TRBJ1-1; D may be TRBD1 (5 bases). The sequence came from a man between 45 and 60 years old in good health and CMV-seronegative. The CDR3: CASSQPGTRRGTEAFF. CDR3 coding DNA: TGCGCCAGCAGCCAACCCGGGACCCGGCGGGGAACTGAAGCTTTCTTT.